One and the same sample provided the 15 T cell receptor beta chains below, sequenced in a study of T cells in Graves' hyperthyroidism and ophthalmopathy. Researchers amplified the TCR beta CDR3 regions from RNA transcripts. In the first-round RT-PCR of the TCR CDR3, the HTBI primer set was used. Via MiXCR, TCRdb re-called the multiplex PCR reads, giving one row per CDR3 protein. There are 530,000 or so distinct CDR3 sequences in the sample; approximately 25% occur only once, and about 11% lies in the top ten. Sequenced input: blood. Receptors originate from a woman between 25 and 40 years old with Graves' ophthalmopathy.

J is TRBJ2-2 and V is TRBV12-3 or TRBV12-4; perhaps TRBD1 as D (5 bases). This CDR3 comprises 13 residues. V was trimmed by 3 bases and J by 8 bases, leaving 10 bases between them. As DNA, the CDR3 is TGTGCCAGCAGTTTCCAGGGTACAGGGGAGCTGTTTTTT. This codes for CASSFQGTGELFF.

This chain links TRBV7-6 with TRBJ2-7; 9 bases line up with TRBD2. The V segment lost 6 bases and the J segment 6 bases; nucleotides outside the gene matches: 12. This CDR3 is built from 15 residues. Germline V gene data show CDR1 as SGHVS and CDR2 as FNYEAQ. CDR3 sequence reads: CASRAGLALAGEQYF. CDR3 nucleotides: TGTGCCAGCAGAGCCGGACTAGCGCTGGCGGGCGAGCAGTACTTC. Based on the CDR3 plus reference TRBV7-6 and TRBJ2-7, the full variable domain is GAGVSQSPRYKVTKRGQDVALRCDPISGHVSLYWYRQALGQGPEFLTYFNYEAQQDKSGLPNDRFSAERPEGSISTLTIQRTEQRDSAMYRCASRAGLALAGEQYFGPGTRLTVT.

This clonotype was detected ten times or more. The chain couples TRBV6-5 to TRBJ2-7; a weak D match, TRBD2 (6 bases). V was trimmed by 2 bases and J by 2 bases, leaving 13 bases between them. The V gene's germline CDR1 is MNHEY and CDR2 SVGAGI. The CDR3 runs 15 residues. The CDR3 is CASSYPGTGTYEQYF. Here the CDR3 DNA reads TGTGCCAGCAGTTACCCCGGGACTGGGACCTACGAGCAGTACTTC.

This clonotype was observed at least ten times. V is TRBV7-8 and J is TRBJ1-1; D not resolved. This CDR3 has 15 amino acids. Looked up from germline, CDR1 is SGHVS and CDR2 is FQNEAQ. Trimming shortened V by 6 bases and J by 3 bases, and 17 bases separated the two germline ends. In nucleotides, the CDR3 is TGTGCCAGCAGTTTAAGGGAGGATATGCACACTGAAGCTTTCTTT. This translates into CASSLREDMHTEAFF.

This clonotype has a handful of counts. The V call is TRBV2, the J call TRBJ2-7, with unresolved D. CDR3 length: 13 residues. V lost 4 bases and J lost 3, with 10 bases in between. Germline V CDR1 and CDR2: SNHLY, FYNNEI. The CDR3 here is CASSVGQIYEQYF. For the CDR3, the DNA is TGTGCCAGCAGTGTAGGCCAGATCTACGAGCAGTACTTC.

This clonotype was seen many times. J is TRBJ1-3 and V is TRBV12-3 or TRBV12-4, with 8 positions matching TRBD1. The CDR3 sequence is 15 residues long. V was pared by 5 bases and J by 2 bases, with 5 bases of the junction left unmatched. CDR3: CASSGQGLAGNTIYF. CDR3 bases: TGTGCCAGCAGTGGACAGGGTCTGGCTGGAAACACCATATATTTT.

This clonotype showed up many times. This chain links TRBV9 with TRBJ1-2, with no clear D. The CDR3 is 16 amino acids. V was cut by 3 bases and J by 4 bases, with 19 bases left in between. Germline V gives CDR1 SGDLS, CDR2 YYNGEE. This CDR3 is CASSGVGEGKIYGYTF. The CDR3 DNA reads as TGTGCCAGCAGCGGAGTGGGAGAGGGCAAGATCTATGGCTACACCTTC.

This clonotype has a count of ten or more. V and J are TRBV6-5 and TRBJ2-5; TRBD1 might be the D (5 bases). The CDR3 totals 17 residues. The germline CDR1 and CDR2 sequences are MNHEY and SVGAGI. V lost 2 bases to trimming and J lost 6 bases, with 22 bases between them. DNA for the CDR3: TGTGCCAGCAGTTACCCCCCAGCTGACAGATTTGGGAAGACCCAGTACTTC. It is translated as CASSYPPADRFGKTQYF.

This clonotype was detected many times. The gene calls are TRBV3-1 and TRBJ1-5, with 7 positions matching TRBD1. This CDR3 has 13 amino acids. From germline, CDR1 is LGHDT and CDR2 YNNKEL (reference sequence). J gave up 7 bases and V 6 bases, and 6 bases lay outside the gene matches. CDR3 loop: CASSRQGTQPQHF. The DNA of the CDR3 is TGTGCCAGCAGTCGACAGGGCACCCAGCCCCAGCATTTT.

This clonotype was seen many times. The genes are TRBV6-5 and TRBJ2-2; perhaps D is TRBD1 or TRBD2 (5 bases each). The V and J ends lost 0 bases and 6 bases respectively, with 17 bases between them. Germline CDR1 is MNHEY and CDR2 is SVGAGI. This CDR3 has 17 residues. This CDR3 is CASSYSSGGAGAGELFF. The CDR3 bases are TGTGCCAGCAGTTACTCGAGTGGGGGAGCCGGGGCCGGGGAGCTGTTTTTT.

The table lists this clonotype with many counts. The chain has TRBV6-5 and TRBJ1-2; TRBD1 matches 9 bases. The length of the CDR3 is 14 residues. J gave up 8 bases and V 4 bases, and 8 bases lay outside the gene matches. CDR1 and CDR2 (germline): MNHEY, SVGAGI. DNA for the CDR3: TGTGCCAGCAGTTGGGACAGGGCCGTTGGGGGCTACACCTTC. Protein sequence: CASSWDRAVGGYTF.

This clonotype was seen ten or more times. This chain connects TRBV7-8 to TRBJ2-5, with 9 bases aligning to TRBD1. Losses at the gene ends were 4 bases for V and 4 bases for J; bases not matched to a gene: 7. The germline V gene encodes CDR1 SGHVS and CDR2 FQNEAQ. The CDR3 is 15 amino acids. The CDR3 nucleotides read TGTGCCAGCAGCTATGGGGACAGGGAGTTAGAGACCCAGTACTTC. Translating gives CASSYGDRELETQYF.

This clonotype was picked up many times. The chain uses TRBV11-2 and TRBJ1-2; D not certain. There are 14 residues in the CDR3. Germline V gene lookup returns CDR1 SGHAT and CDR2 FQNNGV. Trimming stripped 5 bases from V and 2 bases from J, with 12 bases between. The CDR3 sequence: CASSPPAWNYGYTF. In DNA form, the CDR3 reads TGTGCCAGCAGCCCTCCCGCTTGGAACTATGGCTACACCTTC.

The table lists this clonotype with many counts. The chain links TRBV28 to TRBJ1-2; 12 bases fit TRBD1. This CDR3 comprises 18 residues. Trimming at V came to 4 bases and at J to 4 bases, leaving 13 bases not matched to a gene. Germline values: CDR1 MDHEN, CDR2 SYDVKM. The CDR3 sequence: CASSSPGTGGHRGYGYTF. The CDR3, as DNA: TGTGCCAGCAGTTCCCCCGGGACAGGGGGCCATCGGGGCTATGGCTACACCTTC.

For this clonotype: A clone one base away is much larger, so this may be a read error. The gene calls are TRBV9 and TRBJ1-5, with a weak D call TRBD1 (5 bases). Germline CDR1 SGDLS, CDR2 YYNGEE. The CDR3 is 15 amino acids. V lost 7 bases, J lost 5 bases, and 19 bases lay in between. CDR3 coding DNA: TGTGCCAGCTGCGCCACGGGGGTGGTGGATCAGCCCCAGCATTTT. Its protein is CASCATGVVDQPQHF.